This T cell receptor (beta chain) was identified in a study of blood T cell repertoires in COVID-19 (dated by TCRdb to about 2020). At the level of the whole study: The collaborator samples originated in the United States, Italy and Spain and spanned the acute and convalescent phases of COVID-19. The prospective study material was composed of cDNA or gDNA derived from T cells, B-cell-depleted T cells, or PBMCs. Subjects who had been exposed to COVID-19, were actively infected with it, or had recovered from it provided the deeply sampled blood TCRbeta repertoires that made up the dataset. The repertoires were released in a freely available public database intended as a resource for research on the immune response to SARS-CoV-2. Samples came from the ongoing ImmuneRACE study (first 160 participants) plus 1,254 subjects from 6 global collaborators. Nearly every sample came with metadata listing a de-identified subject ID, COVID-19 status, age in years and sex. Where available, HLA class I and class II types were taken from metadata supplied by the sample provider and were not determined by assay-based typing.

For this clone: Its binding antigen is unknown. No much larger clone exists at a distance of one base, and base qualities are not known.

Results and caveats for the whole study, not just this receptor: Clinical and demographic metadata were provided uncurated, with the amount varying by source and participant.

Trimming removed 7 bases from V and 4 bases from J, leaving 11 bases between the germline ends. The CDR3 runs 13 residues from the cysteine to the phenylalanine. The read is trimmed to its CDR3 DNA, 39 bases read in frame from base 1. One collaborating source in Seattle enrolled patients during active infection and followed them longitudinally through the course of disease. The collaborating institutions used their own protocols to collect whole blood in K2EDTA tubes. For TCRbeta analysis, collaborator samples were shipped as frozen whole blood, as isolated PBMCs, or as DNA extracted from either sample type. TCRbeta CDR3 regions were amplified from genomic DNA by means of the immunoSEQ Assay, a bias-controlled multiplex PCR. On the study's bioinformatics: The number of nucleated cells in each sample was estimated from the amplification of reference gene primers within the assay. To quantify the absolute abundance of each unique TCRbeta CDR3 rearrangement, sequence reads were collapsed and filtered. For each sample, productive Simpson clonality was calculated as the square root of Simpson's diversity index over productive rearrangements. TCRdb holds this immuneACCESS table with in-frame rearrangements only. Some clones are missing; in checked studies, unresolved V genes explain under half, and the rest has no known cause. V and J calls and clone size are those listed in that table; D and trimming were worked out from the DNA. The sample table records nearly 250,000 clones; around 86% of these occur just once. Of the sample, approximately 5% is held by the ten largest clones.

The sequence joins TRBV12-3 or TRBV12-4 to TRBJ2-1; a weak D assignment points to TRBD2 (5 bases agree). The TCR was taken from a woman of 80 years or more with COVID-19, enrolled during active disease. Input material: peripheral blood. At the DNA level, the sequence is TGTGCCAGCAACACGGGGTTTTACAATGAGCAGTTCTTC. It encodes CASNTGFYNEQFF.